The rows below give T cell receptor beta chains drawn from one sample of a study of blood T cell repertoires in COVID-19. Assay used: immunoSEQ multiplex PCR; TCRdb lists only in-frame clones, some missing. The table includes about 250,000 clones, roughly nine tenths detected once. Sample: peripheral blood. These receptors were obtained from a woman aged 40 to 50 who had recovered from COVID-19. The CDR3 runs from the conserved cysteine through the conserved F or W. A D gene is named only where the DNA matches it firmly. Part of the rows lack a size; the others show once, few, many or a class for expanded clones.

TRBJ2-5 | TRBV6-5 | TRBD2 | NA | CASSTSGRVETQYF | TGTGCCAGCAGTACTAGCGGGAGGGTGGAGACCCAGTACTTC
TRBJ2-1 | TRBV19 | TRBD2 | NA | CASTTGPGRDEQFF | TGTGCCAGTACTACGGGCCCCGGGAGGGATGAGCAGTTCTTC
TRBJ2-1 | TRBV5-4 | TRBD1 | NA | CASSPTGGRSYNEQFF | TGTGCCAGCAGCCCAACAGGGGGACGTTCCTACAATGAGCAGTTCTTC
TRBJ2-1 | TRBV5-1 | TRBD2 | NA | CASSFGLAGDNEQFF | TGCGCCAGCAGCTTCGGACTAGCGGGAGACAATGAGCAGTTCTTC
TRBJ2-3 | TRBV9 | TRBD2 | NA | CASSESGATDTQYF | TGTGCCAGCAGCGAAAGCGGGGCCACAGATACGCAGTATTTT
TRBJ2-1 | TRBV21-1 | NA | NA | CASSATENISYNEQFF | TGTGCCAGCAGCGCCACAGAAAACATCTCCTACAATGAGCAGTTCTTC
TRBJ2-7 | TRBV27 | TRBD2 | NA | CASSLSQSGAAYEQYF | TGTGCCAGCAGTTTATCCCAGAGCGGGGCTGCCTACGAGCAGTACTTC
TRBJ1-5 | TRBV19 | NA | NA | CASSIGLGGWGQPQHF | TGTGCCAGTAGTATAGGTCTGGGGGGGTGGGGTCAGCCCCAGCATTTT
TRBJ2-2 | TRBV30 | NA | once | CAWSVLHANTGELFF | TGTGCCTGGAGTGTACTGCACGCGAACACCGGGGAGCTGTTTTTT
TRBJ1-4 | TRBV19 | NA | once | CASSIWETREKLFF | TGTGCCAGTAGTATTTGGGAGACAAGAGAAAAACTGTTTTTT
TRBJ2-3 | TRBV10-3 | TRBD2 | NA | CASGLGTDTQYF | TGTGCCAGCGGACTAGGAACAGATACGCAGTATTTT
TRBJ2-6 | TRBV9 | NA | NA | CASSVGGLYLSGANVLTF | TGTGCCAGCAGCGTAGGGGGACTTTACCTCTCTGGGGCCAACGTCCTGACTTTC
TRBJ1-4 | TRBV6-2/TRBV6-3 | NA | few | CASSSPGLLATNEKLFF | TGTGCCAGCAGCAGCCCGGGACTCCTAGCAACTAATGAAAAACTGTTTTTT
TRBJ1-2 | TRBV10-3 | TRBD1 | once | CAINRDRAGENYGYTF | TGTGCCATCAACCGTGACAGGGCAGGGGAAAACTATGGCTACACCTTC
TRBJ2-1 | TRBV27 | TRBD2 | few | CASSQELAGGLYNEQFF | TGTGCCAGCAGTCAAGAACTAGCGGGAGGGCTCTACAATGAGCAGTTCTTC
TRBJ2-7 | TRBV10-1 | TRBD2 | NA | CANRTSPGPYEQYF | TGCGCCAATCGGACTAGCCCAGGGCCCTACGAGCAGTACTTC
TRBJ2-1 | TRBV16 | TRBD1 | NA | CASSQSGGQVYNEQFF | TGTGCCAGCAGCCAATCGGGGGGACAGGTGTACAATGAGCAGTTCTTC
TRBJ1-1 | TRBV5-1 | NA | NA | CASSRRGGEGTEAFF | TGCGCCAGCAGCCGCCGGGGAGGGGAAGGAACTGAAGCTTTCTTT
TRBJ2-1 | TRBV6-2/TRBV6-3 | TRBD2 | NA | CASSLGAGPAYNEQFF | TGTGCCAGCAGTTTAGGAGCGGGGCCCGCCTACAATGAGCAGTTCTTC
TRBJ2-1 | TRBV7-6 | TRBD2 | NA | CASSTPDRVLSSGSGYEQFF | TGTGCCAGCAGCACCCCCGACAGGGTACTGTCTAGCGGGAGTGGCTATGAGCAGTTCTTC
TRBJ2-3 | TRBV9 | TRBD2 | NA | CASSVELAGVPSTDTQYF | TGTGCCAGCAGCGTAGAACTAGCGGGGGTGCCTAGCACAGATACGCAGTATTTT
TRBJ2-1 | TRBV7-9 | TRBD1 | once | CASSLGRDRALNEQFF | TGTGCCAGCAGCTTAGGCCGGGACAGGGCCCTCAATGAGCAGTTCTTC
TRBJ2-3 | TRBV19 | NA | NA | CASSPSGTLTDTQYF | TGTGCCAGTAGTCCCTCCGGGACACTCACAGATACGCAGTATTTT
TRBJ1-1 | TRBV12-3/TRBV12-4 | NA | NA | CASGGIQEAFF | TGTGCCAGCGGAGGGATCCAGGAAGCTTTCTTT
TRBJ1-5 | TRBV6-2/TRBV6-3 | TRBD1 | NA | CASSWGQGNQPQHF | TGTGCCAGCAGTTGGGGACAGGGCAATCAGCCCCAGCATTTT
TRBJ2-2 | TRBV29-1 | TRBD2 | NA | CSTDGTTNTGELFF | TGCAGCACCGACGGGACTACTAACACCGGGGAGCTGTTTTTT
TRBJ2-3 | TRBV7-8 | TRBD2 | NA | CASSLLAGGTDTQYF | TGTGCCAGCAGCTTACTAGCGGGAGGGACAGATACGCAGTATTTT
TRBJ2-1 | TRBV24-1 | NA | NA | CATSDLTSERFDEQFF | TGTGCCACCAGTGATTTAACTAGTGAAAGGTTCGATGAGCAGTTCTTC
TRBJ2-7 | TRBV4-1 | TRBD1 | NA | CASSQESSGTGSYEQYF | TGCGCCAGCAGCCAAGAATCCTCCGGGACAGGGTCCTACGAGCAGTACTTC
TRBJ2-1 | TRBV30 | TRBD2 | NA | CAWSRLGTSGSYNEQFF | TGTGCCTGGAGTAGGTTAGGCACTAGCGGGAGTTACAATGAGCAGTTCTTC
TRBJ1-6 | TRBV5-1 | NA | NA | CASSLAVQGLSPLHF | TGCGCCAGCAGCTTGGCAGTACAGGGTCTTTCACCCCTCCACTTT
TRBJ2-5 | TRBV7-9 | NA | once | CASSSDSPGEGETQYF | TGTGCCAGCAGTTCCGATTCGCCGGGAGAAGGAGAGACCCAGTACTTC
TRBJ2-3 | TRBV30 | TRBD2 | NA | CAWSRLAGVTDTQYF | TGTGCCTGGAGTAGACTAGCGGGAGTCACAGATACGCAGTATTTT
TRBJ2-2 | TRBV12-3/TRBV12-4 | NA | NA | CASRPGPGELFF | TGTGCCAGCAGGCCAGGGCCCGGGGAGCTGTTTTTT
TRBJ2-5 | TRBV3-1/TRBV3-2 | TRBD2 | once | CASSQGTSAQETQYF | TGTGCCAGCAGCCAAGGGACTAGCGCTCAAGAGACCCAGTACTTC
TRBJ2-1 | TRBV9 | NA | NA | CASSVAGDNEQFF | TGTGCCAGCAGCGTAGCCGGAGACAATGAGCAGTTCTTC
TRBJ2-7 | TRBV28 | TRBD2 | NA | CASRRTSGIYEQYF | TGTGCCAGCAGGCGGACTAGCGGGATTTACGAGCAGTACTTC
TRBJ2-5 | TRBV18 | TRBD2 | NA | CASSPPGAGQETQYF | TGTGCCAGCTCACCCCCGGGAGCGGGGCAAGAGACCCAGTACTTC
TRBJ1-4 | TRBV29-1 | NA | NA | CSVSRGTNEKLFF | TGCAGCGTTTCCAGGGGAACTAATGAAAAACTGTTTTTT
TRBJ1-2 | TRBV5-1 | TRBD1 | NA | CASSLGDRERNYGYTF | TGCGCCAGCAGCTTGGGAGACAGGGAAAGGAACTATGGCTACACCTTC
TRBJ2-2 | TRBV9 | NA | NA | CASSVVDYTGELFF | TGTGCCAGCAGCGTAGTGGACTACACCGGGGAGCTGTTTTTT
TRBJ2-7 | TRBV27 | NA | NA | CASSLTQGSYEQYF | TGTGCCAGCAGCCTCACACAGGGATCCTACGAGCAGTACTTC
TRBJ1-2 | TRBV27 | NA | NA | CASRGVSGVGGYTF | TGTGCCAGCAGGGGAGTGTCGGGTGTAGGTGGCTACACCTTC
TRBJ2-2 | TRBV5-1 | NA | NA | CASTLERYDTGELFF | TGCGCCAGCACCCTAGAGCGTTATGACACCGGGGAGCTGTTTTTT
TRBJ2-7 | TRBV10-3 | TRBD2 | once | CATSDPGRGGYEQYF | TGTGCCACAAGCGACCCGGGCCGGGGAGGGTACGAGCAGTACTTC
TRBJ2-7 | TRBV30 | TRBD1 | NA | CAWRTDRGGYEQYF | TGTGCCTGGAGAACAGACAGGGGGGGTTACGAGCAGTACTTC
TRBJ2-2 | TRBV30 | TRBD1 | NA | CAWRRQGAPGELFF | TGTGCCTGGAGACGACAGGGGGCCCCCGGGGAGCTGTTTTTT
TRBJ2-1 | TRBV28 | TRBD1 | NA | CASSLYNPGQGAYNEQFF | TGTGCCAGCAGTCTATACAACCCCGGGCAGGGGGCCTACAATGAGCAGTTCTTC
TRBJ2-5 | TRBV5-1 | TRBD2 | NA | CASSIGQGTSGRYQETQYF | TGCGCCAGCAGCATCGGACAGGGAACTAGCGGGAGGTACCAAGAGACCCAGTACTTC
TRBJ1-6 | TRBV7-3 | TRBD1 | NA | CASSSGTADNSPLHF | TGTGCCAGCAGCAGTGGGACAGCCGATAATTCACCCCTCCACTTT
TRBJ2-1 | TRBV27 | TRBD1 | NA | CASSFQPVRWDRGQNEQFF | TGTGCCAGCAGTTTCCAACCCGTCCGATGGGACAGGGGGCAAAATGAGCAGTTCTTC
TRBJ2-1 | TRBV7-9 | TRBD2 | NA | CASSLSGTSEFYNEQFF | TGTGCCAGCAGCTTAAGTGGGACTAGCGAGTTTTACAATGAGCAGTTCTTC
TRBJ2-5 | TRBV3-1/TRBV3-2 | NA | NA | CASSQAFSVSETQYF | TGTGCCAGCAGCCAAGCCTTCAGCGTCAGCGAGACCCAGTACTTC
TRBJ2-1 | TRBV6-1 | NA | NA | CASSEPATSGEQFF | TGTGCCAGCAGTGAACCGGCTACTTCGGGTGAGCAGTTCTTC
TRBJ2-6 | TRBV5-5 | NA | NA | CASSLSHSGANVLTF | TGTGCCAGCAGCTTGTCCCACTCTGGGGCCAACGTCCTGACTTTC